This T cell receptor beta chain derives from a study of Ad26.COV2.S vaccination and SARS-CoV-2 variants (dated by TCRdb to the early 2020s). In terms of the full investigation: Vaccine-arm donors were drawn from COV1001, a multicentre, randomized, double-blind, placebo-controlled phase I-IIa trial of Ad26.COV2.S in healthy adults. Ad26.COV2.S was given intramuscularly at 5x10^10 or 1x10^11 viral particles, as a single shot or as two shots 56 days apart. Sequencing of the TCRbeta repertoire served to evaluate the specificity and breadth of SARS-CoV-2-reactive T cell receptors following Ad26.COV2.S vaccination. A total of 32 samples were included in the TCR-sequenced set, comprising roughly 20 Ad26.COV2.S vaccine recipients, 5 placebo recipients and 8 SARS-CoV-2 convalescent individuals. Trial participants were randomized into five groups of five, in which low-dose or high-dose Ad26.COV2.S was given once or twice, or placebo was given on both occasions. Blinding of investigators to trial group allocation was maintained during experiments and outcome assessment.

The paper's findings and limits, for the study overall: Non-spike TCR breadth was comparable between vaccine and placebo recipients, consistent with the vaccine containing only spike. After vaccination, substantial breadth of spike-specific CD8+ and CD4+ T cell responses was reported. Compared with placebo recipients, Ad26.COV2.S recipients showed higher spike-specific TCR breadth (P = 0.0014). The authors noted that total T cell responses may have been underestimated by the TCR breadth and depth analyses. The study was not powered to compare responses between vaccine doses or regimens.

For CDR1 and CDR2, the germline V gene lists MGHDK and SYGVNS. The CDR3 covers 13 residues, taking in both the cysteine and the phenylalanine. Only the CDR3 DNA stays, 39 bases, in frame from base 1. The germline ends are 11 bases apart after V is trimmed by 4 bases and J by 5 bases. As concerns this clone: This clone's antigen is unknown. Nothing much larger sits one base from this clone, and base qualities are not available.

TCRbeta CDR3 regions were sequenced with the immunoSEQ Assay. After extraction, genomic DNA underwent amplification by bias-controlled multiplex PCR, followed by high-throughput sequencing. Per the source publication's procedure: To quantify the absolute abundance of each unique TCRbeta CDR3 region, sequences were collapsed and filtered. T cell fraction was estimated by normalizing TCRbeta template counts to usable DNA, which was measured by amplifying reference genes present in all nucleated cells. Repertoire TCRs were annotated as SARS-CoV-2-specific when V gene, CDR3 amino acid sequence and J gene were exactly matched to a known reactive TCR set. The reference SARS-CoV-2 TCR set was derived from MIRA and filtered for enrichment in COVID-19-positive ImmuneCODE repertoires, a step that removed public or cross-reactive TCRs. Using the MIRA antigens, annotated TCRs were further analysed by specific ORF or by position within an ORF. Breadth was defined as the number of annotated unique rearrangements divided by the total number of unique productive rearrangements, and depth was defined as the summed frequency of the annotated unique rearrangements. Group comparisons of TCR breadth used two-sided Wilcoxon rank-sum tests. This immuneACCESS table, as held by TCRdb, lists in-frame sequences with V and J called but not all clones. Of the missing ones, under half trace to an unresolved V gene in checked studies; the others have no known cause. The V and J calls and clone size are taken from that table; D and trimming were inferred from the DNA. In all, the sample holds 320,000 or so clones, and 85% to 90% of those were seen once. The leading ten clones occupy about 5.4% of the sample.

The treatment or condition label on this specimen signifies: 15 to 20 received Ad26.COV2.S at low or high dose, single or two shots; roughly 5 received placebo; per-sample allocation not given. Repertoires of vaccine and placebo recipients were sequenced from samples collected on day 63 after the first injection. Cohort 1b enrolled about two dozen adults aged 18-55 years at a single site in Boston, USA, between 29 July and 7 August 2020. Ad26.COV2.S was a replication-incompetent adenovirus type 26 vector that expressed a prefusion-stabilized SARS-CoV-2 spike protein derived from the original Wuhan strain.

The chain employs TRBV25-1 and TRBJ1-1, with no confidently assigned D gene. This receptor was obtained from a person between 18 and 65 years old who received the Ad26.COV2.S COVID-19 vaccine or a placebo. The sample was peripheral blood, taken in a trial of Ad26.COV2.S vaccine versus placebo. The CDR3 reads CASSGPGGTEAFF. In nucleotide form, the sequence is TGTGCCAGCAGTGGCCCGGGAGGTACTGAAGCTTTCTTT.